This passage covers 14 T cell receptor beta chains from one sample sequenced in a study of metastatic and nonmetastatic thyroid tumors. Thyroid surgery was preceded by no treatment in any patient. TCRdb ran MiXCR on the PCR reads. This sample has 15,000 to 20,000 clones, with about a third found just once. Sequencing was performed on tumor tissue. The receptors shown here come from a female donor with papillary thyroid cancer or a benign thyroid nodule (not recorded which). Some clones in this sample may be carry-over from other donors' samples.

The CDR3 loop reads CASSLAPPSVLNSYNEQFF. CDR3 sequence (DNA): TGTGCCAGCAGCTTAGCCCCTCCGTCGGTCCTAAACTCCTACAATGAGCAGTTCTTC. The V gene is TRBV7-6, the J gene TRBJ2-1; D unclear. Germline V gene lookup returns CDR1 SGHVS and CDR2 FNYEAQ. CDR3 length: 19 amino acids. Trimming left V 0 bases short and J 0 bases short, with 18 bases between.

A few counts support this clone. The V and J genes are TRBV2 and TRBJ1-3; D gene uncertain. CDR1 and CDR2 from the germline V gene are SNHLY and FYNNEI. CDR3 length equals 14 residues. The V and J ends lost 9 bases and 0 bases respectively, with 12 bases between them. The DNA of the CDR3 is TGTGCCAGGAATGTCGGGGACTCTGGAAACACCATATATTTT. Encoded protein: CARNVGDSGNTIYF.

J is TRBJ2-3 and V is TRBV7-3; the D is unclear. The V gene lost 2 bases and the J gene lost 6 bases, with 9 bases spanning the gap. The CDR3 consists of 13 residues. Germline assignment: CDR1 SGHTA and CDR2 FQGTGA. CDR3 nucleotide sequence: TGTGCCAGCAGCTTAGGGGTGCGGGATACGCAGTATTTT. Translation gives CASSLGVRDTQYF.

The J gene is TRBJ1-2, the V gene TRBV2; 8 positions match TRBD1. The germline gives CDR1 SNHLY, CDR2 FYNNEI. Trimming took 7 bases from V and 2 from J; bases not matched to a gene: 3. The CDR3 consists of 13 residues. CDR3 amino acids: CASMQGANYGYTF. The DNA for the CDR3 is TGTGCCAGCATGCAGGGGGCAAACTATGGCTACACCTTC.

The chain has TRBV7-2 and TRBJ1-1; D gene ambiguous. V lost 1 base to trimming and J lost 5 bases, with 8 bases between them. The CDR3 covers 13 residues. Germline V gene data show CDR1 as SGHTA and CDR2 as FQGNSA. The CDR3 here is CASSLGGSTEAFF. CDR3 bases: TGTGCCAGCAGCTTAGGAGGGAGTACTGAAGCTTTCTTT.

The V gene is TRBV30, the J gene TRBJ1-2; D might be TRBD1 (5 bases). Trimming shortened V by 3 bases and J by 3 bases, and 20 bases separated the two germline ends. Looked up from germline, CDR1 is GTSNPN and CDR2 is SVGIG (reference sequence). This CDR3 is 16 amino acids long. Here the CDR3 reads CAWRPPPGTEDYGYTF. In DNA form, the CDR3 reads TGTGCCTGGAGACCCCCGCCAGGGACGGAGGACTATGGCTACACCTTC.

In the case of this clone: One end of the junction varies from germline; a read error may be responsible. V gene TRBV18 combines with J gene TRBJ1-2; no definite D call. In germline, CDR1 is KGHSH, CDR2 LQKENI. The CDR3 is made up of 13 amino acids. The CDR3 coding sequence is TGTGGCAGCTCACCAGTGACGGATTATGCCTACACCTTC. Residues: CGSSPVTDYAYTF.

V usage is TRBV18 and J usage is TRBJ1-5; D is ambiguous. The CDR3 covers 14 residues. The germline V and J ends were trimmed by 1 base and 5 bases, with 9 bases remaining between them. Germline values: CDR1 KGHSH, CDR2 LQKENI. The CDR3 spells CASSPQGWDQPQHF. Here the CDR3 DNA reads TGTGCCAGCTCACCACAGGGTTGGGATCAGCCCCAGCATTTT. Variable domain in full (rest from reference TRBV18 and TRBJ1-5): NAGVMQNPRHLVRRRGQEARLRCSPMKGHSHVYWYRQLPEEGLKFMVYLQKENIIDESGMPKERFSAEFPKEGPSILRIQQVVRGDSAAYFCASSPQGWDQPQHFGDGTRLSIL.

V gene TRBV30 combines with J gene TRBJ2-7; 9 bases match TRBD1. CDR1 is GTSNPN, CDR2 SVGIG, per germline (reference sequence). The CDR3 extends over 13 amino acids. V shed 4 bases, J shed 3 bases, and the junction held 4 bases outside the gene matches. The CDR3 DNA follows: TGTGCCTGGACAACGGACAGGGGCTACGAGCAGTACTTC. This gives the protein CAWTTDRGYEQYF.

The chain employs TRBV10-3 and TRBJ1-2; no clear D. Between the trimmed V and J ends, which lost 3 bases and 2 bases, there was a span of 19 bases. This CDR3 has 17 residues. Germline CDR1 reads ENHRY; CDR2 reads SYGVKD. DNA of the CDR3: TGTGCCATCAGTGAATCGGTAATGCCTAGAACCAACTATGGCTACACCTTC. As protein: CAISESVMPRTNYGYTF.

The chain uses TRBV7-9 and TRBJ2-4, with 7 nucleotides matching TRBD1. Germline V gene sequence: CDR1 SEHNR, CDR2 FQNEAQ (reference sequence). V was pared by 5 bases and J by 15 bases, with 10 bases of the junction left unmatched. The CDR3 is 12 amino acids. The CDR3 spells CASSTSGQVAYF. In DNA form, the CDR3 reads TGTGCCAGCAGCACTTCCGGACAGGTCGCGTACTTC.

The chain is built from TRBV28 and TRBJ2-2; D remains ambiguous. This CDR3 comprises 12 residues. The V gene lost 3 bases and the J gene lost 1 base, with 0 bases spanning the gap. CDR1 is MDHEN, CDR2 SYDVKM, per germline. The CDR3 loop reads CASSLNTGELFF. CDR3 DNA: TGTGCCAGCAGTTTGAACACCGGGGAGCTGTTTTTT.

This chain uses TRBV9 with TRBJ2-1, with 7 bases aligning to TRBD2. The CDR3 has 14 residues. With 0 bases clipped from V and 6 bases from J, the junction kept 3 bases outside the gene matches. Germline CDR1 and CDR2: SGDLS and YYNGEE. CDR3 loop: CASSVVSSGNEQFF. CDR3 nucleotides: TGTGCCAGCAGCGTAGTCTCTAGCGGCAATGAGCAGTTCTTC.

Note on this clone: No DNA is shown, since the ends of the CDR3 on it are uncertain; the CDR3 is the one TCRdb lists. The chain employs TRBV2 and TRBJ2-5; the D call TRBD2 from the table was never checked on the DNA. CDR1 and CDR2 (germline): SNHLY, FYNNEI. The CDR3 is 14 residues long, ends included. CDR3: CASILGGRTGTQYF.